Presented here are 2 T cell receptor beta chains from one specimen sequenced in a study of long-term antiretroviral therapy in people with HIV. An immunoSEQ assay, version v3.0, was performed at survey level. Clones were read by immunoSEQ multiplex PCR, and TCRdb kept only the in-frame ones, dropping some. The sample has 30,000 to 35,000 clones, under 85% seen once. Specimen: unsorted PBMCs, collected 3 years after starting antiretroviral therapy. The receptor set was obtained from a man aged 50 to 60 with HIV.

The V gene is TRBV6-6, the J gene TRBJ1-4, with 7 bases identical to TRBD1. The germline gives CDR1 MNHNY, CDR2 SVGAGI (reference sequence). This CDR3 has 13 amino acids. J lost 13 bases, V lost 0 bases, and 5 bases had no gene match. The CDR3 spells CASSYSRGQGLFF. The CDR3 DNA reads TGTGCCAGCAGTTACTCGAGGGGGCAGGGACTGTTTTTT.

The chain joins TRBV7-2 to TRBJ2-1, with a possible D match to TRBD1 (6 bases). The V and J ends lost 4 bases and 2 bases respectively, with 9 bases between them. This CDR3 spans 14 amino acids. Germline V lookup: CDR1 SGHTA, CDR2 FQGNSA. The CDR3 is CASSSTGPYNEQFF. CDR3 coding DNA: TGTGCCAGCAGCTCGACAGGTCCCTACAATGAGCAGTTCTTC.